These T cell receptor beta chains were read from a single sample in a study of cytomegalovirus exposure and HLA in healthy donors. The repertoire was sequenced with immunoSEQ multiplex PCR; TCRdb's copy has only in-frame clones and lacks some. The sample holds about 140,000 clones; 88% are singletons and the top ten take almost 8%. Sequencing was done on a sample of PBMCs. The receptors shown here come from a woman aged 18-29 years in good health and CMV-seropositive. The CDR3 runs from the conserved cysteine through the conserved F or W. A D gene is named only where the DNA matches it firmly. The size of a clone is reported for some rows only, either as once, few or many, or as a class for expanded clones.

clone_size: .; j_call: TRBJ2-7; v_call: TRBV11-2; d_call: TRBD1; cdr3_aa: CASSYGTGTYEQYF; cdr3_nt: TGTGCCAGCAGCTACGGGACAGGCACCTACGAGCAGTACTTC
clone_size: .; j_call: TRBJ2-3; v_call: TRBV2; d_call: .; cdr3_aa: CATNRDFTLSDTQYF; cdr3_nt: TGTGCCACGAACCGGGACTTCACTCTATCGGATACGCAGTATTTT
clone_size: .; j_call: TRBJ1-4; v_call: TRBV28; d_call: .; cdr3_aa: CASSGASWNEKLFF; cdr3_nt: TGTGCCAGCTCGGGAGCTAGTTGGAATGAAAAACTGTTTTTT
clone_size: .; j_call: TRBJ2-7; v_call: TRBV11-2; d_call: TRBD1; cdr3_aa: CASSLQPGQGSYEQYF; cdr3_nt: TGTGCCAGCAGCTTACAACCGGGACAGGGCTCCTACGAGCAGTACTTC
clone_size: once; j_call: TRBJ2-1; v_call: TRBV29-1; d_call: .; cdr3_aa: CSVEDKTAYNEQFF; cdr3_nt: TGCAGCGTTGAAGATAAGACAGCCTACAATGAGCAGTTCTTC
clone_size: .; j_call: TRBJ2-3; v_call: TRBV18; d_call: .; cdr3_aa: CASSPPGGQDTQYF; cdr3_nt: TGTGCCAGCTCACCACCGGGGGGGCAAGATACGCAGTATTTT
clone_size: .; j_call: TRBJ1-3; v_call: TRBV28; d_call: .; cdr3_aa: CASSFFSGDSGNTIYF; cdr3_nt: TGTGCCAGCAGTTTCTTTTCCGGGGACTCTGGAAACACCATATATTTT
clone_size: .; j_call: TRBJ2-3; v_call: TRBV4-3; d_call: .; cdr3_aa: CASSPGGAGDTQYF; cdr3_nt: TGCGCCAGCAGCCCAGGGGGAGCGGGCGATACGCAGTATTTT
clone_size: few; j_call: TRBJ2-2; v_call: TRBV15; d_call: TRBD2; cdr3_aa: CATSRGLADNTGELFF; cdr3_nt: TGTGCCACCAGCAGGGGACTAGCGGATAACACCGGGGAGCTGTTTTTT
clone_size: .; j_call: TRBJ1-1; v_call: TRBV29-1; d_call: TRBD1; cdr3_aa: CSAGQGNTEAFF; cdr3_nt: TGCAGCGCGGGACAGGGGAACACTGAAGCTTTCTTT
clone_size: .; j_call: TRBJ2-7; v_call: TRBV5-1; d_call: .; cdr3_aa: CASSPGLPYEQYF; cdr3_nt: TGCGCCAGCAGCCCGGGACTTCCCTACGAGCAGTACTTC
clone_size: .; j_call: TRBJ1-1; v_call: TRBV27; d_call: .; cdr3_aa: CASSFAAGAGTEAFF; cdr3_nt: TGTGCCAGCAGTTTCGCGGCGGGCGCGGGCACTGAAGCTTTCTTT
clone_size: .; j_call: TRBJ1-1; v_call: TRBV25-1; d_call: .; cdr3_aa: CASSHGGGTEAFF; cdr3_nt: TGTGCCAGCAGTCATGGGGGGGGTACTGAAGCTTTCTTT
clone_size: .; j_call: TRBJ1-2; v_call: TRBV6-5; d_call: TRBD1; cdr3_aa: CASSSTGFDYGYTF; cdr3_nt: TGTGCCAGCAGTTCGACAGGGTTTGACTATGGCTACACCTTC
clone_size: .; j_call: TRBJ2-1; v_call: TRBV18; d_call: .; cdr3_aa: CASSPRAGEQFF; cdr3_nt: TGTGCCAGCTCCCCCCGGGCGGGGGAGCAGTTCTTC
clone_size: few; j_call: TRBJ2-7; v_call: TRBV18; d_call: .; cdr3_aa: CASSPYRDTSYEQYF; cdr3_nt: TGTGCCAGCTCTCCGTATCGGGACACCTCCTACGAGCAGTACTTC
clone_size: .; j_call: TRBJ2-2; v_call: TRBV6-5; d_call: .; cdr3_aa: CASSYKAAANTGELFF; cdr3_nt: TGTGCCAGCAGTTACAAGGCGGCGGCGAACACCGGGGAGCTGTTTTTT
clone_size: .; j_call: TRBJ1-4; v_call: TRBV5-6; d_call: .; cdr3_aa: CASSLAADVKLFF; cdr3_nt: TGTGCCAGCAGCTTGGCCGCGGATGTAAAACTGTTTTTT
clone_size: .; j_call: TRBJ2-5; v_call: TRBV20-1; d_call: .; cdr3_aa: CSARDQETQYF; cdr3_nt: TGCAGTGCTAGAGATCAGGAGACCCAGTACTTC
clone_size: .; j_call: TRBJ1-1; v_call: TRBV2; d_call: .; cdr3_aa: CASSEALGGTEAFF; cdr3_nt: TGTGCCAGCAGTGAAGCGCTCGGGGGCACTGAAGCTTTCTTT
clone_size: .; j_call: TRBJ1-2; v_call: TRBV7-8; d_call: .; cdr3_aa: CASSLDSLYGYTF; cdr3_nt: TGTGCCAGCAGCTTAGACTCCCTCTATGGCTACACCTTC
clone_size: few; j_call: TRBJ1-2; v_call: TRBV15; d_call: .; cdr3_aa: CATSRDRTDYGYTF; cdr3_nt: TGTGCCACCAGCAGAGATAGGACAGACTATGGCTACACCTTC
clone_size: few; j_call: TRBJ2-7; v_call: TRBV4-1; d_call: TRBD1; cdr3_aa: CASSQGGQGAYEQYF; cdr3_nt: TGCGCCAGCAGCCAAGGGGGACAGGGGGCCTACGAGCAGTACTTC
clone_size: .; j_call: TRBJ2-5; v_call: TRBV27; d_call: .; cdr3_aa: CASSFYSAGQETQYF; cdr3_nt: TGTGCCAGCAGTTTTTATAGCGCGGGTCAAGAGACCCAGTACTTC
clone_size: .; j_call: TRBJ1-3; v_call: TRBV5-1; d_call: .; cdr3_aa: CASSLNSYSGNTIYF; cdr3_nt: TGCGCCAGCAGCTTGAACTCTTACTCTGGAAACACCATATATTTT
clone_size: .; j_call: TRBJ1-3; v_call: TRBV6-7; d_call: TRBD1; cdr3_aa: CASSYPKQGTGNTIYF; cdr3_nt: TGTGCCAGCAGTTACCCAAAACAGGGGACTGGAAACACCATATATTTT
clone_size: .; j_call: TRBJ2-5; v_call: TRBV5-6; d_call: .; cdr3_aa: CASSLGLQETQYF; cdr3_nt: TGTGCCAGCAGCTTGGGACTACAAGAGACCCAGTACTTC
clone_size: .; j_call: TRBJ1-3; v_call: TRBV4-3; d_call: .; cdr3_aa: CASSQQGSNTIYF; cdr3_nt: TGCGCCAGCAGCCAACAGGGTAGCAACACCATATATTTT
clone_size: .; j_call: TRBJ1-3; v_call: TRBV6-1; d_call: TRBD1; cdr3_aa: CASSPTGGNTIYF; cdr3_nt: TGTGCCAGCAGCCCGACAGGGGGCAACACCATATATTTT